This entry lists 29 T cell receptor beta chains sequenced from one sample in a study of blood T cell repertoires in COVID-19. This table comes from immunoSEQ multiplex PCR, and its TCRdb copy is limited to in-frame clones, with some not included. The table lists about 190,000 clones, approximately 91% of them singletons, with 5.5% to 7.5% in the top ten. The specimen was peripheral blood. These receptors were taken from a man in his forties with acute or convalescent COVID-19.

The CDR3 DNA follows: TGTGCCAGCAGCTTATCCCAGGGGGCGGCGAACACCGGGGAGCTGTTTTTT. This codes for CASSLSQGAANTGELFF. This chain uses TRBV7-9 with TRBJ2-2, with 8 bases matching TRBD1. This CDR3 comprises 17 residues. Looked up from germline, CDR1 is SEHNR and CDR2 is FQNEAQ (reference sequence). V was pared by 2 bases and J by 0 bases, with 5 bases of the junction left unmatched. Full variable domain (rest looked up from reference TRBV7-9 and TRBJ2-2): DTGVSQNPRHKITKRGQNVTFRCDPISEHNRLYWYRQTLGQGPEFLTYFQNEAQLEKSRLLSDRFSAERPKGSFSTLEIQRTEQGDSAMYLCASSLSQGAANTGELFFGEGSRLTVL.

The CDR3 DNA reads TGTGCCAGCAGTTCCCCGAAGGTAGCGACCTACGAGCAGTACTTC. This codes for CASSSPKVATYEQYF. V and J are TRBV6-2 or TRBV6-3 and TRBJ2-7; perhaps TRBD2 as D (5 bases). This CDR3 comprises 15 residues. The V end was cut by 4 bases, the J end by 2 bases, with 15 bases between. CDR1 is MNHEY and CDR2 is SVGEGT in the germline V gene.

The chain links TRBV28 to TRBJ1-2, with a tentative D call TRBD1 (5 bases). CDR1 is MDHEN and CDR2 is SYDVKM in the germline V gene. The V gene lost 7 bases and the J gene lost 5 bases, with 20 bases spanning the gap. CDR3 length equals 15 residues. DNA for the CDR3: TGTGCCAGCAACGCCGGGGGGGGGACTCCTTATGGCTACACCTTC. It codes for CASNAGGGTPYGYTF.

The CDR3 DNA is TGTGCCAGCAGTTTTGACAGGGGGCGAGCTTTCTTT. Its translation is CASSFDRGRAFF. The chain uses TRBV27 and TRBJ1-1; 10 positions match TRBD1. Germline lookup yields CDR1 MNHEY and CDR2 SMNVEV (reference sequence). The trim removed 3 bases at V and 10 bases at J, leaving 2 bases unmatched. The length of the CDR3 is 12 residues.

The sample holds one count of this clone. CDR3 bases: TGTGCCAGCAGCTACGACAGGGGGCAAGGCTACACCTTC. Amino acids: CASSYDRGQGYTF. This chain links TRBV2 with TRBJ1-2; 10 bases fit TRBD1. This CDR3 contains 13 residues. Germline trimming cut 6 bases from V and 8 bases from J; bases unmatched to any gene: 6. Germline V CDR1 and CDR2: SNHLY, FYNNEI.

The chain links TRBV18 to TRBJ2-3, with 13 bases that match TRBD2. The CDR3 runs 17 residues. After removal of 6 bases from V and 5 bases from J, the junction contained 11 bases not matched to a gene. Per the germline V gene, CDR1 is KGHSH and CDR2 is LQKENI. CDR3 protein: CASSPLTSGGREDTQYF. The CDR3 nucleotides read TGTGCCAGCTCGCCTTTGACTAGCGGGGGGCGGGAAGATACGCAGTATTTT.

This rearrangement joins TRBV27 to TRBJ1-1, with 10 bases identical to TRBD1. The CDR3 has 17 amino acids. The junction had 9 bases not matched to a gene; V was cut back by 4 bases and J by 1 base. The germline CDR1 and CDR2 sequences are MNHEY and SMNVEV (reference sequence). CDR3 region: CASSSVQTGGANTEAFF. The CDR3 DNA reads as TGTGCCAGCAGTTCCGTCCAGACAGGGGGCGCGAACACTGAAGCTTTCTTT.

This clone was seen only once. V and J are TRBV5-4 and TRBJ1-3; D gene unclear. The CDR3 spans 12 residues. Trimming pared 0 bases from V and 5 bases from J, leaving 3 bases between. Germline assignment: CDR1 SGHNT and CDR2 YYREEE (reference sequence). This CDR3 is CASSLDRNTIYF. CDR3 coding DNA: TGTGCCAGCAGCTTGGACAGAAACACCATATATTTT.

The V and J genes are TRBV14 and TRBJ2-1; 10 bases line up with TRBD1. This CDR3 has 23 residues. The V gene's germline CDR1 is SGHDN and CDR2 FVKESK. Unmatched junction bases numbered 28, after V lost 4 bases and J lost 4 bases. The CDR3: CASSLTPGQGYLPPTKIYNEQFF. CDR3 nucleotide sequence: TGTGCCAGCAGCCTGACACCGGGACAGGGGTACCTCCCGCCAACTAAAATATACAATGAGCAGTTCTTC.

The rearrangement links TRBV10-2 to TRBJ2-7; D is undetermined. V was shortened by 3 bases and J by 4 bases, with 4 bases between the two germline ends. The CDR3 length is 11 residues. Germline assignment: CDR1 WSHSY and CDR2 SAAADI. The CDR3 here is CASSELYEQYF. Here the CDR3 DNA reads TGCGCCAGCAGTGAACTTTACGAGCAGTACTTC.

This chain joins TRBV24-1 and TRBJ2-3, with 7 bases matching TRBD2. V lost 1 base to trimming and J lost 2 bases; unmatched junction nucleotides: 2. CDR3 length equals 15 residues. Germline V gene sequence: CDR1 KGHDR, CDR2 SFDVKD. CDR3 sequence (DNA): TGTGCCACCAGTGATTTAGCGGGGAACACAGATACGCAGTATTTT. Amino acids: CATSDLAGNTDTQYF.

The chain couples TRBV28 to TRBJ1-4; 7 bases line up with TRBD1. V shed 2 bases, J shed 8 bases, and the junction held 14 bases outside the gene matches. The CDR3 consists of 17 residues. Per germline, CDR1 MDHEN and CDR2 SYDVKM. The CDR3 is CASSLARPGGIWEKLFF. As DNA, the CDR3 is TGTGCCAGCAGTTTAGCGAGGCCAGGGGGGATTTGGGAAAAACTGTTTTTT.

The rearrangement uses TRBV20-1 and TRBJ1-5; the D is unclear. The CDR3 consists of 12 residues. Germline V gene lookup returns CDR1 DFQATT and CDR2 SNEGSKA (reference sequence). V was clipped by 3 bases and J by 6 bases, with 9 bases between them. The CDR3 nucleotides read TGCAGTGCTAGTACGAGTCCTCAGCCCCAGCATTTT. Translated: CSASTSPQPQHF.

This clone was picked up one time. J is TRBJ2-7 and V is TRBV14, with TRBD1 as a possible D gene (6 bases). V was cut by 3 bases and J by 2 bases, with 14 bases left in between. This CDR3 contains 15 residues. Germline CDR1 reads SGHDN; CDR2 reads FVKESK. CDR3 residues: CASSQAGRGAYEQYF. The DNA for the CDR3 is TGTGCCAGCAGCCAGGCGGGCAGGGGTGCCTACGAGCAGTACTTC.

DNA for the CDR3: TGTGCCAGCAGCTTAGCAGGGGACTATAATTCACCCCTCCACTTT. This gives the protein CASSLAGDYNSPLHF. This chain uses TRBV7-2 with TRBJ1-6; a possible D gene is TRBD1 (5 bases). Per germline, CDR1 SGHTA and CDR2 FQGNSA. The V end was cut by 0 bases, the J end by 3 bases, with 6 bases between. This CDR3 is 15 amino acids long. Full variable domain (rest looked up from reference TRBV7-2 and TRBJ1-6): GAGVSQSPSNKVTEKGKDVELRCDPISGHTALYWYRQSLGQGLEFLIYFQGNSAPDKSGLPSDRFSAERTGGSVSTLTIQRTQQEDSAVYLCASSLAGDYNSPLHFGNGTRLTVT.

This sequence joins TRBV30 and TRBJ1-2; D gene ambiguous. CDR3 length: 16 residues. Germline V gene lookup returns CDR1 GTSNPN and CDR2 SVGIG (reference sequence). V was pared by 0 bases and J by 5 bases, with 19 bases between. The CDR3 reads CAWSVPSLGLGYGYTF. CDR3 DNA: TGTGCCTGGAGTGTACCAAGCCTAGGTCTCGGTTATGGCTACACCTTC.

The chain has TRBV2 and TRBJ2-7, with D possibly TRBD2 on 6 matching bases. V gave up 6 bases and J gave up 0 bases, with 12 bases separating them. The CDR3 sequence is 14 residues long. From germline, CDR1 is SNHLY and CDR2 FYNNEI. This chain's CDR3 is CASRGRGSSYEQYF. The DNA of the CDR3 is TGTGCCAGCAGGGGGCGGGGAAGCTCCTACGAGCAGTACTTC.

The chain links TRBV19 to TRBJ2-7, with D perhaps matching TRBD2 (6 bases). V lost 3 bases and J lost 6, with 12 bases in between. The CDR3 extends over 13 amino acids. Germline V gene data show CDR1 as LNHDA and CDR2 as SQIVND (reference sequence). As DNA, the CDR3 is TGTGCCAGTAGTATGTCACCGGGAGTCGAGCAGTACTTC. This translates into CASSMSPGVEQYF.

The DNA of the CDR3 is TGTGCCAGCAGTATTACAGGGAGACTTAATGAAAAACTGTTTTTT. As protein: CASSITGRLNEKLFF. The chain joins TRBV6-5 to TRBJ1-4; a weak D match, TRBD1 (6 bases). CDR1 is MNHEY and CDR2 is SVGAGI in the germline V gene. V lost 5 bases to trimming and J lost 4 bases, with 14 bases between them. The CDR3 runs to 15 residues.

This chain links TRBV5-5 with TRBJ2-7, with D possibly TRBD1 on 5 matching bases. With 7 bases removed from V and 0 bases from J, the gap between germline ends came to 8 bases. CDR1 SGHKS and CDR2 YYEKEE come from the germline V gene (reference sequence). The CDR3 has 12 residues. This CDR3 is CASAGHSYEQYF. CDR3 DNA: TGTGCCAGCGCAGGGCACTCCTACGAGCAGTACTTC.

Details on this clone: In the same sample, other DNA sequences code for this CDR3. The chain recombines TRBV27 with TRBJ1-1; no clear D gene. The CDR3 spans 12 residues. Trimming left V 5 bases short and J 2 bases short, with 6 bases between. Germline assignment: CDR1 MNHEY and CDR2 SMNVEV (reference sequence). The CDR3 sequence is CASSRGNTEAFF. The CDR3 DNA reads TGTGCCAGCAGTCGGGGAAACACTGAAGCTTTCTTT.

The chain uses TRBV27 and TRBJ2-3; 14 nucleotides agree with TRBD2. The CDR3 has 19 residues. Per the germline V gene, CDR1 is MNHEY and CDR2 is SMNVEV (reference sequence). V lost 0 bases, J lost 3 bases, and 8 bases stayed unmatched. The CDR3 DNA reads TGTGCCAGCAGTTTATCAGCGGGACTAGCGGGGGCGGGGACAGATACGCAGTATTTT. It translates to CASSLSAGLAGAGTDTQYF.

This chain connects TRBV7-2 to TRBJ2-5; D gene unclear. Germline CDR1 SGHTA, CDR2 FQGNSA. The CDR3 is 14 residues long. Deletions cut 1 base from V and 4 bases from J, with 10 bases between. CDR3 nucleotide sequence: TGTGCCAGCAGCTTAGGGGCTATTGGAGAGACCCAGTACTTC. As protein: CASSLGAIGETQYF.

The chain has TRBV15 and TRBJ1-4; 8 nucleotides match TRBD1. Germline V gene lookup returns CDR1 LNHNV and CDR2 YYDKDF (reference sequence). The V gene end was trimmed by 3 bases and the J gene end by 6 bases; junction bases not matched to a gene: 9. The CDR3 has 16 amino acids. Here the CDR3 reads CATSRSLAGGYEKLFF. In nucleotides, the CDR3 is TGTGCCACCAGCAGGTCCCTTGCAGGGGGCTATGAAAAACTGTTTTTT.

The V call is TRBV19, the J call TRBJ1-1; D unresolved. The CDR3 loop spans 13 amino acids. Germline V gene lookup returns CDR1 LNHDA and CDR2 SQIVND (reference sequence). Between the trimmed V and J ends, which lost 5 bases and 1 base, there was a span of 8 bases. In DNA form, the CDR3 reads TGTGCCAGTAGTTTCGTTCCGAACACTGAAGCTTTCTTT. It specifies CASSFVPNTEAFF.

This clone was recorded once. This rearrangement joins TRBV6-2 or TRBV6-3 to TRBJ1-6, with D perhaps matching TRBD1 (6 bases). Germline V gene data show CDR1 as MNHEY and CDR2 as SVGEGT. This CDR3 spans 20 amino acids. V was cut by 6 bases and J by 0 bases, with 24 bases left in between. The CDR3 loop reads CASSPTGQRALSSYNSPLHF. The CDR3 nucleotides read TGTGCCAGCAGCCCAACCGGACAGAGAGCTTTGAGCTCCTATAATTCACCCCTCCACTTT.

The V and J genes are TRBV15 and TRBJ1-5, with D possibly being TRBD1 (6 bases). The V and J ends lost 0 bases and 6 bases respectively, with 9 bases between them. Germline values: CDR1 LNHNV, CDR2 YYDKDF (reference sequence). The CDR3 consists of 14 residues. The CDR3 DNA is TGTGCCACCAGCAGAGAGGGGGCAGGTCAGCCCCAGCATTTT. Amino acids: CATSREGAGQPQHF.

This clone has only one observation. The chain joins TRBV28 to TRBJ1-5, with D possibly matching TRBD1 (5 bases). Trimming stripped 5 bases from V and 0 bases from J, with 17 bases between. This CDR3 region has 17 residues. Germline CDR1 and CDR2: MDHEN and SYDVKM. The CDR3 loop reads CASSTPGGIYSNQPQHF. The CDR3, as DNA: TGTGCCAGCAGTACCCCCGGGGGGATATATAGCAATCAGCCCCAGCATTTT.

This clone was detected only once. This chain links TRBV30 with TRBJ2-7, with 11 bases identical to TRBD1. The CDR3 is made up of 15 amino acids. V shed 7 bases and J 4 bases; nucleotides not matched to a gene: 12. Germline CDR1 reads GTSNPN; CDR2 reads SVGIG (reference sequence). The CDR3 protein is CASFAVGQGGYEQYF. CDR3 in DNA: TGTGCCTCCTTCGCCGTGGGACAGGGGGGGTACGAGCAGTACTTC.